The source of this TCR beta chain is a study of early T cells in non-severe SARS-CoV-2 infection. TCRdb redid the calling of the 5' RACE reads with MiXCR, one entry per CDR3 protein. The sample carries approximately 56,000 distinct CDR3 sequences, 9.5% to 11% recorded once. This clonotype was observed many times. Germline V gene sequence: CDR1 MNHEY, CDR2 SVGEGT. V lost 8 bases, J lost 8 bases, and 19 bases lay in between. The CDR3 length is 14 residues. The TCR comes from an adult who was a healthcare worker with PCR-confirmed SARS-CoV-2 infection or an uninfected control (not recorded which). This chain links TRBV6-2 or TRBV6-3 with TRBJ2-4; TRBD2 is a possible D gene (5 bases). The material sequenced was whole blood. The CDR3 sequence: CASCPSGYGDIQYF. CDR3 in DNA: TGTGCCAGCTGTCCCTCCGGGTACGGGGACATTCAGTACTTC.